The 27 T cell receptor beta chains given below trace back to one sample, sequenced in a study of T cell responses to AZD1222 COVID-19 vaccine. Only in-frame clones appear in the TCRdb table, and some are missing; sequencing was by immunoSEQ multiplex PCR. The sample records just over 60,000 clones, around three quarters being singletons. Here the sequenced sample was peripheral blood, taken on day 0 of AZD1222 vaccination. These receptors came from an adult in good health.

The CDR3 DNA follows: TGCGCCAGCAGCTTGGTTCGTAACGCAGATACGCAGTATTTT. Translated: CASSLVRNADTQYF. The chain recombines TRBV5-1 with TRBJ2-3; D remains unclear. CDR1 and CDR2 (germline): SGHRS, YFSETQ. With 0 bases removed from V and 4 bases from J, the gap between germline ends came to 9 bases. CDR3 length: 14 residues.

V usage is TRBV19 and J usage is TRBJ1-4, with D possibly being TRBD1 (5 bases). The CDR3 length is 15 residues. V lost 5 bases to trimming and J lost 8 bases, with 18 bases between them. Germline V gene data show CDR1 as LNHDA and CDR2 as SQIVND (reference sequence). CDR3 residues: CASSPQGTVGEKLFF. The CDR3 DNA reads as TGTGCCAGTAGTCCCCAGGGAACGGTGGGGGAAAAACTGTTTTTT.

This clone was seen only a few times. This CDR3 reads CASSLQGNQPQHF. CDR3 in DNA: TGTGCCAGCAGCTTACAGGGCAATCAGCCCCAGCATTTT. This rearrangement joins TRBV7-9 to TRBJ1-5, with D unresolved. V was cut by 2 bases and J by 2 bases, with 4 bases left in between. The CDR3 contains 13 residues. Germline CDR1 and CDR2: SEHNR and FQNEAQ (reference sequence). The full variable domain, its missing parts supplied by reference TRBV7-9 and TRBJ1-5, is DTGVSQNPRHKITKRGQNVTFRCDPISEHNRLYWYRQTLGQGPEFLTYFQNEAQLEKSRLLSDRFSAERPKGSFSTLEIQRTEQGDSAMYLCASSLQGNQPQHFGDGTRLSIL.

The chain links TRBV29-1 to TRBJ1-2; D unclear. Germline CDR1 is SQVTM and CDR2 is ANQGSEA. V was trimmed by 4 bases and J by 6 bases, leaving 12 bases between them. The CDR3 has 12 amino acids. The DNA of the CDR3 is TGCAGCGTTGTGCGGGGTTTGAATGGCTACACCTTC. It translates to CSVVRGLNGYTF.

This clone was seen more than once but under ten times. This sequence joins TRBV7-9 and TRBJ2-1, with D uncertain. This CDR3 has 13 residues. Germline assignment: CDR1 SEHNR and CDR2 FQNEAQ (reference sequence). Trimming took 5 bases from V and 0 from J, leaving 5 bases between them. CDR3 sequence reads: CASSPTSYNEQFF. The CDR3 coding sequence is TGTGCCAGCAGCCCCACCTCCTACAATGAGCAGTTCTTC.

This chain connects TRBV10-2 to TRBJ2-1, with 15 bases identical to TRBD2. The CDR3 spans 15 residues. V lost 2 bases, J lost 9 bases, and 2 bases stayed unmatched. Germline V lookup: CDR1 WSHSY, CDR2 SAAADI. The CDR3 DNA is TGCGCCAGCAGTGAGCCGGGACTAGCGGGGGGTGAGCAGTTCTTC. This gives the protein CASSEPGLAGGEQFF.

The chain couples TRBV29-1 to TRBJ1-6, with 7 bases that match TRBD1. Losses at the gene ends were 7 bases for V and 6 bases for J; bases not matched to a gene: 3. Germline lookup yields CDR1 SQVTM and CDR2 ANQGSEA. The CDR3 covers 12 residues. The DNA of the CDR3 is TGCAGCGCCGGGGACAGTAATTCACCCCTCCACTTT. Translated, it gives CSAGDSNSPLHF.

The chain employs TRBV6-2 or TRBV6-3 and TRBJ1-1; D gene uncertain. The length of the CDR3 is 13 residues. The germline gives CDR1 MNHEY, CDR2 SVGEGT. Trimming shortened V by 6 bases and J by 11 bases, and 19 bases separated the two germline ends. CDR3 loop: CASSQPPRLAAFF. The CDR3 region has the DNA TGTGCCAGCAGCCAACCCCCTAGGCTGGCGGCTTTCTTT.

This chain joins TRBV5-4 and TRBJ2-3; D not resolved. V was trimmed by 0 bases and J by 2 bases, leaving 10 bases between them. CDR3 length equals 15 residues. Germline values: CDR1 SGHNT, CDR2 YYREEE (reference sequence). The CDR3 region has the DNA TGTGCCAGCAGCTTGGTGGGTGGAGACACAGATACGCAGTATTTT. Its translation is CASSLVGGDTDTQYF.

The chain recombines TRBV2 with TRBJ2-3; 9 bases align to TRBD2. The CDR3 sequence is 15 residues long. Germline CDR1 and CDR2: SNHLY and FYNNEI. V gave up 6 bases and J gave up 7 bases; unmatched junction bases: 11. CDR3 nucleotides: TGTGCCAGCAGGGGAAGCGGGGGGCTCCTCAATACGCAGTATTTT. This translates into CASRGSGGLLNTQYF.

The chain has TRBV6-6 and TRBJ1-1; the D is unclear. Deletions cut 10 bases from V and 1 base from J, with 10 bases between. This CDR3 has 12 residues. CDR1 and CDR2 (germline): MNHNY, SVGAGI (reference sequence). The CDR3 DNA sequence: TGTGCCACCCAATTTACGAACACTGAAGCTTTCTTT. It codes for CATQFTNTEAFF.

The sample holds one count of this clone. The chain recombines TRBV7-6 with TRBJ2-7; a weak D match, TRBD2 (5 bases). The V end was cut by 3 bases, the J end by 3 bases, with 15 bases between. The CDR3 is made up of 15 amino acids. Germline V CDR1 and CDR2: SGHVS, FNYEAQ. The CDR3 region is CASSLDSTPLYEQYF. The CDR3 DNA reads TGTGCCAGCAGCTTGGACTCAACCCCCCTCTACGAGCAGTACTTC.

The chain is built from TRBV4-3 and TRBJ2-1; D gene ambiguous. V lost 1 base and J lost 4, with 17 bases in between. Germline V gene lookup returns CDR1 LGHNA and CDR2 YSLEER. The CDR3 spans 17 residues. The CDR3 protein is CASSQAPLFGEYNEQFF. In DNA form, the CDR3 reads TGCGCCAGCAGCCAAGCTCCCCTATTCGGAGAATACAATGAGCAGTTCTTC.

The chain employs TRBV7-2 and TRBJ1-2; no reliable D call. The V end lost 0 bases, the J end lost 1 base, and 12 bases lay between the germline ends. The CDR3 contains 16 residues. Germline V CDR1 and CDR2: SGHTA, FQGNSA. Here the CDR3 DNA reads TGTGCCAGCAGCTTAGCGAGGAGCCAGTTTAACTATGGCTACACCTTC. Translating it yields CASSLARSQFNYGYTF.

The genes are TRBV11-2 and TRBJ2-3; 11 bases map to TRBD2. The trim removed 3 bases at V and 6 bases at J, leaving 5 bases unmatched. Per the germline V gene, CDR1 is SGHAT and CDR2 is FQNNGV. CDR3 length equals 15 residues. The CDR3 bases are TGTGCCAGCAGCTTTAGCGGGGGGGCCAGGGATACGCAGTATTTT. It yields the protein CASSFSGGARDTQYF.

The chain is built from TRBV6-4 and TRBJ1-6; D unresolved. Germline CDR1 and CDR2: MRHNA and SNTAGT. V lost 4 bases and J 3 bases, leaving 4 bases between the germline ends. This CDR3 is 13 amino acids long. The CDR3 sequence: CASSGGYNSPLHF. The CDR3 nucleotides read TGTGCCAGCAGTGGGGGCTATAATTCACCCCTCCACTTT.

The chain joins TRBV4-3 to TRBJ1-1; the D is unclear. Germline CDR1 and CDR2: LGHNA and YSLEER. The CDR3 spans 16 residues. Deletions cut 0 bases from V and 3 bases from J, with 14 bases between. The CDR3 sequence is CASSQDLGDGDTEAFF. The CDR3 DNA is TGCGCCAGCAGCCAAGATTTAGGTGACGGGGACACTGAAGCTTTCTTT.

The chain employs TRBV24-1 and TRBJ1-4, with 7 bases that match TRBD1. The V gene end was trimmed by 4 bases and the J gene end by 8 bases; junction bases not matched to a gene: 3. Germline V gene lookup returns CDR1 KGHDR and CDR2 SFDVKD. The CDR3 has 13 amino acids. CDR3 nucleotide sequence: TGTGCCACCAGTGACTGGGACAGCGAAAAACTGTTTTTT. Encoded protein: CATSDWDSEKLFF.

The chain is built from TRBV2 and TRBJ1-1; 7 nucleotides line up with TRBD1. This CDR3 is 12 amino acids long. Germline V gene data show CDR1 as SNHLY and CDR2 as FYNNEI. V gave up 8 bases and J gave up 5 bases; unmatched junction bases: 5. The CDR3 here is CASQGGYTEAFF. The CDR3 nucleotides read TGTGCCAGCCAGGGGGGATATACTGAAGCTTTCTTT. Using reference TRBV2 and TRBJ1-1 for the parts outside the CDR3, the full variable domain is EPEVTQTPSHQVTQMGQEVILRCVPISNHLYFYWYRQILGQKVEFLVSFYNNEISEKSEIFDDQFSVERPDGSNFTLKIRSTKLEDSAMYFCASQGGYTEAFFGQGTRLTVV.

The CDR3 DNA reads TGCGCCAGCAGCCCCCTCGAGAGGGGAGGGAGTCAGCCCCAGCATTTT. Protein product: CASSPLERGGSQPQHF. This chain connects TRBV4-1 to TRBJ1-5, with a possible D match to TRBD1 (5 bases). The CDR3 has 16 residues. Deletions cut 4 bases from V and 6 bases from J, with 19 bases between. Germline V gives CDR1 MGHRA, CDR2 YSYEKL.

This chain joins TRBV6-5 and TRBJ1-2, with D maybe TRBD1 (5 bases). Germline assignment: CDR1 MNHEY and CDR2 SVGAGI. Between the trimmed V and J ends, which lost 0 bases and 5 bases, there was a span of 16 bases. The CDR3 loop spans 16 amino acids. CDR3 coding DNA: TGTGCCAGCAGTTACTCGAGGGACTCCCTGATGTATGGCTACACCTTC. Its translation: CASSYSRDSLMYGYTF.

A word on this clone: The junction departs from the called germline gene at one end, perhaps through a read error. V usage is TRBV18 and J usage is TRBJ2-2; 10 bases are a match to TRBD2. This CDR3 has 16 amino acids. Per germline, CDR1 KGHSH and CDR2 LQKENI. CDR3 nucleotide sequence: TGTGCCAGCTCACCGCCGGGACTAGCGAACGCCGGGGAGCTGTTTTTT. Protein product: CASSPPGLANAGELFF.

V gene TRBV3-1 (or the pseudogene TRBV3-2) combines with J gene TRBJ1-5; D is uncertain. Trimming removed 6 bases from V and 3 bases from J, with 9 bases in between. The CDR3 runs to 13 residues. CDR1 and CDR2 from the germline V gene are LGHDT and YNNKEL (reference sequence). The CDR3 nucleotides are TGTGCCAGCAGTCAACTTTCCAATCAGCCCCAGCATTTT. Amino acids: CASSQLSNQPQHF.

V is TRBV6-4 and J is TRBJ1-5; D remains unclear. Trimming stripped 6 bases from V and 2 bases from J, with 14 bases between. The CDR3 is made up of 15 amino acids. CDR1 and CDR2 from the germline V gene are MRHNA and SNTAGT. In DNA, the CDR3 is TGTGCCAGCAGCTCCCAGCCAGGCGGCAATCAGCCCCAGCATTTT. Translated, it gives CASSSQPGGNQPQHF.

This chain uses TRBV30 with TRBJ1-2; D remains ambiguous. Trimming removed 0 bases from V and 4 bases from J, with 12 bases in between. Germline V gene lookup returns CDR1 GTSNPN and CDR2 SVGIG (reference sequence). The CDR3 contains 14 residues. CDR3 protein: CAWSVLGVGYGYTF. The CDR3 coding sequence is TGTGCCTGGAGTGTACTGGGAGTAGGCTATGGCTACACCTTC.

The chain uses TRBV6-6 and TRBJ1-6; no clear D gene. V was shortened by 1 base and J by 8 bases, with 3 bases between the two germline ends. This CDR3 is built from 12 residues. The germline gives CDR1 MNHNY, CDR2 SVGAGI (reference sequence). The CDR3 DNA reads as TGTGCCAGCAGTTACTTGGATTCACCCCTCCACTTT. Amino acids: CASSYLDSPLHF.

The V call is TRBV27, the J call TRBJ2-3, with TRBD2 matching over 8 bases. This CDR3 spans 15 amino acids. Germline assignment: CDR1 MNHEY and CDR2 SMNVEV (reference sequence). V was pared by 4 bases and J by 0 bases, with 3 bases of the junction left unmatched. This CDR3 reads CASSWAGGSTDTQYF. The CDR3 bases are TGTGCCAGCAGTTGGGCGGGGGGTAGCACAGATACGCAGTATTTT.